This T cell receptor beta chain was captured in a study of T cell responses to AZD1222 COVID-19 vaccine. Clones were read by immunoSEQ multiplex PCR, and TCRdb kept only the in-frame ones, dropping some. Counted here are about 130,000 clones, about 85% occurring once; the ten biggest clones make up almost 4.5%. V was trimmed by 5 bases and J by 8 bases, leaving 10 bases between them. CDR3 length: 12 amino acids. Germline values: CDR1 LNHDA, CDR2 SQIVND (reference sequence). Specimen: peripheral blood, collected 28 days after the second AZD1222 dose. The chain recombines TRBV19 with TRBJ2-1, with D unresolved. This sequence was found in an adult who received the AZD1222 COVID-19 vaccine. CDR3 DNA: TGTGCCAGTAGTGCCGCCTTATATGAGCAGTTCTTC. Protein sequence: CASSAALYEQFF.